This T cell receptor beta chain was identified during a study of patients and donors after allogeneic stem cell transplantation. TCRdb used MiXCR to reprocess the RT-PCR reads, holding one entry per CDR3 protein. The sample has about a million distinct CDR3 sequences, over 15% seen once. This clonotype has a handful of counts. The ends were cut back, 0 bases at V and 3 bases at J, with 11 bases in the middle. Germline-derived CDR1 and CDR2 are SGHRS and YFSETQ. The CDR3 is made up of 15 amino acids. The chain is built from TRBV5-1 and TRBJ2-3, with D perhaps matching TRBD1 (7 bases). Sequencing input: blood, either unsorted or a sorted T cell fraction (not recorded which). The sequence was obtained from a human donor who was either an allogeneic HSCT recipient or a stem cell or donor lymphocyte infusion donor (not recorded which). It is not recorded whose cells these are; they may come from a transplant donor. DNA for the CDR3: TGCGCCAGCAGCTTGGTGCAGGGGGGAACAGATACGCAGTATTTT. The encoded protein is CASSLVQGGTDTQYF.